The 18 T cell receptor beta chains below all came from one sample that was sequenced in a study of CD8+ T cells in alopecia areata. Reverse transcribed after extraction, RNA yielded cDNA as the sequencing template. Measured with immunoSEQ multiplex PCR; TCRdb has only the in-frame clones, and not every one. The table includes roughly 60,000 clones, 44% detected once. Sequences were obtained from NKG2D-low CD8+ T cells sorted from blood. The receptor source for this set is a human donor with alopecia areata.

Only a few counts were recorded for this clone. The genes are TRBV29-1 and TRBJ2-1; 7 bases map to TRBD1. The CDR3 contains 14 residues. Per the germline V gene, CDR1 is SQVTM and CDR2 is ANQGSEA. Unmatched junction bases numbered 6, after V lost 7 bases and J lost 0 bases. This CDR3 is CSGGTASSYNEQFF. In DNA form, the CDR3 reads TGCAGCGGGGGGACAGCCAGCTCCTACAATGAGCAGTTCTTC.

This clone was seen only a few times. This chain links TRBV7-9 with TRBJ2-7; D is perhaps TRBD1 (5 bases). The CDR3 sequence is 14 residues long. The V end was cut by 6 bases, the J end by 0 bases, with 12 bases between. The germline V gene encodes CDR1 SEHNR and CDR2 FQNEAQ (reference sequence). This CDR3 is CASRGVPDSYEQYF. In DNA form, the CDR3 reads TGTGCCAGCAGAGGGGTGCCTGACTCCTACGAGCAGTACTTC.

The V call is TRBV15, the J call TRBJ2-1; 8 nucleotides line up with TRBD1. Germline-derived CDR1 and CDR2 are LNHNV and YYDKDF (reference sequence). V trimming: 5 bases; J trimming: 4 bases; junction bases outside the gene matches: 7. The CDR3 extends over 15 amino acids. The CDR3 sequence is CATSGQGAGYNEQFF. CDR3 coding DNA: TGTGCCACCAGCGGGCAGGGGGCGGGGTACAATGAGCAGTTCTTC. Complete variable domain (other parts from reference TRBV15 and TRBJ2-1): DAMVIQNPRYQVTQFGKPVTLSCSQTLNHNVMYWYQQKSSQAPKLLFHYYDKDFNNEADTPDNFQSRRPNTSFCFLDIRSPGLGDTAMYLCATSGQGAGYNEQFFGPGTRLTVL.

The chain links TRBV4-3 to TRBJ2-3, with unresolved D. Trimming took 3 bases from V and 0 from J, leaving 13 bases between them. Germline V gives CDR1 LGHNA, CDR2 YSLEER. The CDR3 is 16 residues long. The CDR3 loop is CASSHFDTSSTDTQYF. In DNA form, the CDR3 reads TGCGCCAGCAGCCACTTCGACACGTCTAGCACAGATACGCAGTATTTT.

About this clone: One junction end disagrees with the germline gene, perhaps due to a read error. This chain joins TRBV2 and TRBJ2-7; D gene ambiguous. This CDR3 contains 10 residues. The V gene's germline CDR1 is SNHLY and CDR2 FYNNEI. CDR3 in DNA: TGTGCCAGCAGTGGGCAGGCCCCCAGCTTC. Its translation: CASSGQAPSF.

A single count supports this clone. The rearrangement uses TRBV4-3 and TRBJ2-7, with D perhaps TRBD1 or TRBD2 (5 bases each). The CDR3 has 14 amino acids. The V end was cut by 4 bases, the J end by 1 base, with 11 bases between. Germline values: CDR1 LGHNA, CDR2 YSLEER. The CDR3 DNA reads TGCGCCAGCAGCCCCCGGGACCGATCCTACGAGCAGTACTTC. This codes for CASSPRDRSYEQYF.

J is TRBJ2-5 and V is TRBV5-1, with a tentative D call TRBD2 (5 bases). In germline, CDR1 is SGHRS, CDR2 YFSETQ. Trimming took 2 bases from V and 0 from J, leaving 11 bases between them. The CDR3 length is 15 residues. CDR3 sequence: CASSFSVGDQETQYF. CDR3 nucleotide sequence: TGCGCCAGCAGCTTTAGCGTGGGCGACCAAGAGACCCAGTACTTC.

The rearrangement uses TRBV29-1 and TRBJ2-7; D perhaps matches TRBD2 (7 bases). V was trimmed by 0 bases and J by 3 bases, leaving 15 bases between them. The CDR3 is 15 amino acids. Per germline, CDR1 SQVTM and CDR2 ANQGSEA. CDR3 protein: CSVEDSGLGGYEQYF. Here the CDR3 DNA reads TGCAGCGTTGAAGATTCAGGACTAGGGGGCTACGAGCAGTACTTC.

By its share, this clone is large. The genes are TRBV9 and TRBJ2-3; no clear D. CDR3 length: 15 residues. CDR1 and CDR2 (germline): SGDLS, YYNGEE. Deletions cut 0 bases from V and 6 bases from J, with 14 bases between. CDR3 residues: CASSVGLMDGDTQYF. For the CDR3, the DNA is TGTGCCAGCAGCGTAGGCCTGATGGACGGGGATACGCAGTATTTT.

V gene TRBV29-1 combines with J gene TRBJ2-7, with D possibly being TRBD2 (5 bases). CDR3 length: 13 amino acids. Trimming took 4 bases from V and 3 from J, leaving 13 bases between them. Germline V gives CDR1 SQVTM, CDR2 ANQGSEA. The DNA of the CDR3 is TGCAGCGTTGGTGAGGGAGTAGGCTACGAGCAGTACTTC. Its protein product is CSVGEGVGYEQYF.

This clone occurred once. The chain links TRBV11-2 to TRBJ2-1; 9 nucleotides line up with TRBD2. Trimming removed 8 bases from V and 3 bases from J; junction bases left unmatched: 8. Germline CDR1 SGHAT, CDR2 FQNNGV. The CDR3 sequence is 15 residues long. The CDR3 here is CASAFSGGLYNEQFF. In DNA, the CDR3 is TGTGCCAGCGCCTTTAGCGGGGGCCTCTACAATGAGCAGTTCTTC.

This clone was counted only a few times. CDR3 sequence: CASSFGTDITEAFF. The CDR3 bases are TGTGCCAGCAGCTTCGGGACAGACATCACTGAAGCTTTCTTT. The genes are TRBV5-6 and TRBJ1-1, with 7 nucleotides matching TRBD1. Germline V CDR1 and CDR2: SGHDT, YYEEEE. Trimming took 2 bases from V and 4 from J; bases not matched to a gene: 5. There are 14 residues in the CDR3. The variable domain in full, completed from reference TRBV5-6 and TRBJ1-1, reads DAGVTQSPTHLIKTRGQQVTLRCSPKSGHDTVSWYQQALGQGPQFIFQYYEEEERQRGNFPDRFSGHQFPNYSSELNVNALLLGDSALYLCASSFGTDITEAFFGQGTRLTVV.

The gene calls are TRBV4-1 and TRBJ2-7; no firm D call. The V end was cut by 3 bases, the J end by 0 bases, with 6 bases between. CDR3 length: 13 amino acids. From germline, CDR1 is MGHRA and CDR2 YSYEKL. The CDR3 here is CASSQRTSYEQYF. The DNA for the CDR3 is TGCGCCAGCAGCCAGAGGACCTCCTACGAGCAGTACTTC.

The chain links TRBV29-1 to TRBJ1-2; D might be TRBD1 (6 bases). The germline V gene encodes CDR1 SQVTM and CDR2 ANQGSEA. The CDR3 length is 16 residues. Between the trimmed V and J ends, which lost 6 bases and 3 bases, there was a span of 23 bases. The CDR3 bases are TGCAGCGTCGTGATCTCTTCCGGGACACCGCACTATGGCTACACCTTC. This codes for CSVVISSGTPHYGYTF.

This clone came up a few times. The chain recombines TRBV7-9 with TRBJ2-1, with a weak D call TRBD1 (5 bases). The CDR3 is 14 residues long. Germline CDR1 is SEHNR and CDR2 is FQNEAQ (reference sequence). V shed 0 bases and J shed 5 bases, with 8 bases lying between them. This CDR3 is CASSLAGVDNEQFF. The CDR3 DNA follows: TGTGCCAGCAGCTTAGCAGGGGTGGACAATGAGCAGTTCTTC.

This clone appeared a few times. This chain uses TRBV5-1 with TRBJ2-5; tentative D call: TRBD1 (5 bases). CDR1 and CDR2 (germline): SGHRS, YFSETQ. Trimming stripped 3 bases from V and 1 base from J, with 13 bases between. The CDR3 spans 15 residues. DNA for the CDR3: TGCGCCAGCAGCTCGGAAGGGGCCTCCCAAGAGACCCAGTACTTC. Protein product: CASSSEGASQETQYF.

The DNA of the CDR3 is TGTGCCAGCAGCTTGAATCACGCACCCAAAAACATTCAGTACTTC. It yields the protein CASSLNHAPKNIQYF. The V gene is TRBV11-2, the J gene TRBJ2-4; D call uncertain. The V gene lost 3 bases and the J gene lost 2 bases, with 11 bases spanning the gap. The CDR3 consists of 15 residues. CDR1 SGHAT and CDR2 FQNNGV come from the germline V gene.

The sample holds a few counts of this clone. V is TRBV7-9 and J is TRBJ2-2; D remains unclear. CDR3 length equals 14 residues. Germline V lookup: CDR1 SEHNR, CDR2 FQNEAQ (reference sequence). V was clipped by 5 bases and J by 1 base, with 8 bases between them. The CDR3 loop is CASSPSMNTGELFF. CDR3 in DNA: TGTGCCAGCAGCCCCTCGATGAACACCGGGGAGCTGTTTTTT.